Listed below are T cell receptor beta chains from one sample, sequenced in a study of T-cell memory formation after mild COVID-19. Using its own MiXCR run on the 5' RACE reads, TCRdb lists one record per CDR3 protein. The sample records 260,000 or so distinct CDR3 sequences, roughly a sixth being singletons. The material sequenced was PBMCs or a T cell subset sorted from them (not recorded which). Receptors were obtained from a man between 18 and 29 years old who had mild COVID-19 (a few samples of this study predate the infection). Cell type and time point are not known. Both conserved end residues are part of each CDR3. The D gene is left open where the match is weak. Clone size is given for some rows only: seen once, a few or many times, or a class if the clone is expanded.

CASRPGWTEAFF,TGTGCCAGCAGGCCCGGGTGGACTGAAGCTTTCTTT,NA,TRBJ1-1,TRBV6-2/TRBV6-3,NA,12
CASSLPPSGQPFNEQFF,TGTGCCAGCAGCTTACCCCCATCCGGGCAGCCATTCAATGAGCAGTTCTTC,NA,TRBJ2-1,TRBV7-6,few,17
CASSPGTSAGELFF,TGTGCCAGCAGCCCCGGGACCTCGGCCGGGGAGCTGTTTTTT,NA,TRBJ2-2,TRBV7-9,NA,14
CASRPGLGFTEQFF,TGTGCCAGCAGGCCGGGACTAGGGTTTACTGAGCAGTTCTTC,TRBD2,TRBJ2-1,TRBV9,few,14
CASSYSGLYNSPLHF,TGTGCCAGCAGTTACTCGGGACTTTATAATTCACCCCTCCACTTT,NA,TRBJ1-6,TRBV6-5,NA,15
CASSAPGPLGSPLHF,TGTGCCAGCAGCGCACCGGGGCCCTTAGGCTCACCCCTCCACTTT,NA,TRBJ1-6,TRBV6-5,few,15
CASSVGGRLDNEQFF,TGCGCCAGCAGCGTAGGGGGGAGGTTGGACAATGAGCAGTTCTTC,NA,TRBJ2-1,TRBV5-1,few,15
CASSSAGYEQFF,TGTGCCAGCAGCTCCGCCGGGTATGAGCAGTTCTTC,NA,TRBJ2-1,TRBV7-6,NA,12
CASSLSQLNTEAFF,TGTGCCAGCAGTTTAAGTCAGTTGAACACTGAAGCTTTCTTT,NA,TRBJ1-1,TRBV12-3/TRBV12-4,many,14
CASSQLAGYTDTQYF,TGCGCCAGCAGCCAACTAGCGGGGTACACAGATACGCAGTATTTT,TRBD2,TRBJ2-3,TRBV4-1,NA,15
CASGRVPGLAMSQFF,TGTGCTAGTGGCCGAGTCCCGGGACTAGCGATGAGCCAGTTCTTC,TRBD2,TRBJ2-1,TRBV12-5,few,15
CASSYRRAGELFF,TGTGCCAGCAGTTACAGGAGGGCCGGGGAGCTGTTTTTT,NA,TRBJ2-2,TRBV6-5,NA,13
CASSPLAGAGETQYF,TGTGCCAGCAGCCCTCTAGCGGGGGCGGGAGAGACCCAGTACTTC,TRBD2,TRBJ2-5,TRBV6-5,NA,15
CSARDPGLAAWDEQFF,TGCAGTGCTAGAGACCCGGGACTAGCGGCTTGGGATGAGCAGTTCTTC,TRBD2,TRBJ2-1,TRBV20-1,NA,16
CASSYGGHPLTDTQYF,TGTGCCAGCAGTTACGGAGGACACCCTCTCACAGATACGCAGTATTTT,NA,TRBJ2-3,TRBV6-5,few,16
CASKVAGVSYNEQFF,TGTGCCAGCAAGGTAGCGGGGGTCTCCTACAATGAGCAGTTCTTC,TRBD2,TRBJ2-1,TRBV2,few,15
CASSSGGLAYNEQFF,TGTGCCAGCAGCTCGGGGGGACTAGCATACAATGAGCAGTTCTTC,TRBD2,TRBJ2-1,TRBV7-6,many,15
CASSVGPQETQYF,TGTGCCAGCAGCGTCGGTCCCCAAGAGACCCAGTACTTC,NA,TRBJ2-5,TRBV9,NA,13
CASSHGQGVDGYTF,TGCGCCAGCAGCCACGGACAGGGGGTTGATGGCTACACCTTC,TRBD1,TRBJ1-2,TRBV5-1,NA,14
CSARDTDRTGNTIYF,TGCAGTGCTAGAGACACCGACAGGACTGGAAACACCATATATTTT,NA,TRBJ1-3,TRBV20-1,NA,15
CAISESIGWANTGELFF,TGTGCCATCAGTGAGTCTATAGGGTGGGCGAACACCGGGGAGCTGTTTTTT,NA,TRBJ2-2,TRBV10-3,NA,17
CASSSGMGEQYF,TGTGCCAGCAGCTCCGGAATGGGGGAGCAGTACTTC,NA,TRBJ2-7,TRBV5-5,NA,12
CASTPAGTQPQHF,TGTGCCAGTACTCCTGCGGGGACTCAGCCCCAGCATTTT,NA,TRBJ1-5,TRBV19,NA,13
CASSVAGVETQYF,TGTGCCAGCAGTGTGGCAGGGGTAGAGACCCAGTACTTC,NA,TRBJ2-5,TRBV12-3/TRBV12-4,NA,13
CSARAGLNTQYF,TGCAGTGCTAGAGCGGGTCTGAATACGCAGTATTTT,NA,TRBJ2-3,TRBV20-1,few,12
CASTTGWGPNEQFF,TGTGCCAGCACCACGGGCTGGGGGCCTAATGAGCAGTTCTTC,NA,TRBJ2-1,TRBV7-2,few,14
CATSDPQGVITGELFF,TGTGCCACCAGTGATCCACAGGGGGTTATCACCGGGGAGCTGTTTTTT,TRBD1,TRBJ2-2,TRBV24-1,NA,16
CAIVDRGTDTQYF,TGTGCCATCGTCGACAGGGGCACAGATACGCAGTATTTT,TRBD1,TRBJ2-3,TRBV10-3,few,13
CASSGAGGRIETQYF,TGTGCCAGCTCCGGGGCGGGGGGCCGAATAGAGACCCAGTACTTC,TRBD2,TRBJ2-5,TRBV12-3/TRBV12-4,many,15
CASSRTSGGPKAYEQYF,TGCGCCAGCAGCCGGACTAGCGGGGGTCCAAAAGCCTACGAGCAGTACTTC,TRBD2,TRBJ2-7,TRBV5-1,NA,17
CSVEDLGGQFF,TGCAGCGTTGAAGATCTTGGAGGGCAGTTCTTC,NA,TRBJ2-1,TRBV29-1,many,11